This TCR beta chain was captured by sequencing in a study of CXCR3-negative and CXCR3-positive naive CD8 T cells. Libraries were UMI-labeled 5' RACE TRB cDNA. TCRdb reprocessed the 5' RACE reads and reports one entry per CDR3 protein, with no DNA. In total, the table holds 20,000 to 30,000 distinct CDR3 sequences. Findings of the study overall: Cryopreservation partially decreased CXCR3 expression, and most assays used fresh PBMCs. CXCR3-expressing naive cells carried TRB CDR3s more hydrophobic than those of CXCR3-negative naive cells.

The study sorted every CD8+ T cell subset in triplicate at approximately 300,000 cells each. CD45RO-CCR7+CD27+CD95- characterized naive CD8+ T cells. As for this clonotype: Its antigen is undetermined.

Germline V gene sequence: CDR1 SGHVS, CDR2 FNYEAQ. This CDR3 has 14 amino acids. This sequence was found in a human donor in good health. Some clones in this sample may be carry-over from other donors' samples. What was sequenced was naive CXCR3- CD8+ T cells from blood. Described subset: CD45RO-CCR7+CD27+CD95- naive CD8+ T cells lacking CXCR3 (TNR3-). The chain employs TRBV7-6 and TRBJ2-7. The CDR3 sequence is CASSFQESSYEQYF. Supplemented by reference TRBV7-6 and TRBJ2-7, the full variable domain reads GAGVSQSPRYKVTKRGQDVALRCDPISGHVSLYWYRQALGQGPEFLTYFNYEAQQDKSGLPNDRFSAERPEGSISTLTIQRTEQRDSAMYRCASSFQESSYEQYFGPGTRLTVT.